The 24 T cell receptor beta chains listed next were all sequenced from one sample in a study of CD8 T cells in ankylosing spondylitis. One entry per CDR3 protein, called by TCRdb with MiXCR from the 5' RACE reads. This sample yields 150,000 to 200,000 distinct CDR3 sequences, of which 9.5% to 13% are seen a single time; roughly 29% belongs to the top ten. What was sequenced was blood, either unsorted or a sorted T cell fraction (not recorded which). These receptors all stem from a male donor with ankylosing spondylitis or in good health (not recorded which).

This clonotype was recorded at least ten times. The gene calls are TRBV28 and TRBJ1-6; D possibly corresponds to TRBD1 (5 bases). This CDR3 spans 13 amino acids. Germline assignment: CDR1 MDHEN and CDR2 SYDVKM. V was shortened by 7 bases and J by 9 bases, with 13 bases between the two germline ends. CDR3 sequence: CASITGAISPLHF. CDR3 sequence (DNA): TGTGCCAGCATCACAGGAGCGATTTCACCCCTCCACTTT.

This chain joins TRBV20-1 and TRBJ2-1; 11 bases are shared with TRBD2. The J segment lost 7 bases and the V segment lost 0 bases, leaving 14 bases of the junction unmatched. Germline CDR1 and CDR2: DFQATT and SNEGSKA (reference sequence). This CDR3 is 18 amino acids long. This chain's CDR3 is CSARDTSGGLNSRNEQFF. In DNA, the CDR3 is TGCAGTGCTAGAGATACTAGCGGGGGCCTTAACTCGAGGAATGAGCAGTTCTTC.

This clonotype was observed many times. The chain links TRBV9 to TRBJ1-1; the D gene is possibly TRBD1 (5 bases). CDR1 is SGDLS and CDR2 is YYNGEE in the germline V gene. The V end was cut by 4 bases, the J end by 6 bases, with 16 bases between. CDR3 size: 14 residues. CDR3 coding DNA: TGTGCCAGCAGCCTAGACCCCGGGGGGGCTGAAGCTTTCTTT. Translating gives CASSLDPGGAEAFF.

This chain uses TRBV11-2 with TRBJ2-3; D is perhaps TRBD2 (5 bases). The CDR3 has 12 amino acids. Deletions cut 5 bases from V and 7 bases from J, with 10 bases between. Germline V gene lookup returns CDR1 SGHAT and CDR2 FQNNGV. The DNA of the CDR3 is TGTGCCAGCAGCCCAGGACTTAATACGCAGTATTTT. This encodes CASSPGLNTQYF.

This clonotype was seen ten or more times. The chain carries TRBV5-1 and TRBJ1-5, with 8 bases that match TRBD1. Trimming removed 8 bases from V and 7 bases from J; junction bases left unmatched: 17. The V gene's germline CDR1 is SGHRS and CDR2 YFSETQ. The CDR3 is 16 residues long. This chain's CDR3 is CARRELTGDEWQPQHF. The DNA for the CDR3 is TGCGCCAGGCGGGAACTGACAGGGGACGAGTGGCAGCCCCAGCATTTT.

This clonotype was counted many times. This chain joins TRBV29-1 and TRBJ2-2; 9 bases are a match to TRBD1. The V segment lost 6 bases and the J segment 1 base; nucleotides outside the gene matches: 15. Germline loops: CDR1 SQVTM, CDR2 ANQGSEA. The CDR3 runs 18 residues. CDR3 bases: TGCAGCGTCCCTCCCCCGGGACAGGGAGCGCTGAACACCGGGGAGCTGTTTTTT. Translated: CSVPPPGQGALNTGELFF.

This clonotype occurred many times. The V call is TRBV29-1, the J call TRBJ1-1; D is unresolved. The CDR3 covers 12 residues. Trimming cost V 0 bases and J 8 bases, with 10 bases left between them. Germline CDR1 is SQVTM and CDR2 is ANQGSEA. This CDR3 is CSVEEGALEAFF. CDR3 bases: TGCAGCGTTGAAGAAGGCGCCCTGGAAGCTTTCTTT.

This clonotype appeared many times. The chain recombines TRBV5-1 with TRBJ2-5; D unclear. Looked up from germline, CDR1 is SGHRS and CDR2 is YFSETQ. The CDR3 is 13 amino acids. V gave up 1 base and J gave up 1 base, with 5 bases separating them. The DNA of the CDR3 is TGCGCCAGCAGCTTGATGGCCCAAGAGACCCAGTACTTC. This encodes CASSLMAQETQYF.

This clonotype was detected many times. V is TRBV18 and J is TRBJ1-1; 9 nucleotides agree with TRBD1. J lost 1 base, V lost 4 bases, and 7 bases had no gene match. Germline assignment: CDR1 KGHSH and CDR2 LQKENI. CDR3 length: 16 amino acids. CDR3 DNA sequence: TGTGCCAGCTCACGAGGACAGGGGTCGGGGAACACTGAAGCTTTCTTT. Translated, it gives CASSRGQGSGNTEAFF.

This clonotype turned up a few times. The rearrangement links TRBV7-2 to TRBJ2-6; D call uncertain. The V gene lost 6 bases and the J gene lost 0 bases, with 6 bases spanning the gap. CDR1 is SGHTA and CDR2 is FQGNSA in the germline V gene. There are 14 residues in the CDR3. CDR3 nucleotide sequence: TGTGCCAGCAGGCCCCACTCTGGGGCCAACGTCCTGACTTTC. Its translation: CASRPHSGANVLTF.

This clonotype was seen at least ten times. The chain employs TRBV10-3 and TRBJ1-6, with a possible D match to TRBD1 (5 bases). The germline V and J ends were trimmed by 3 bases and 10 bases, with 13 bases remaining between them. There are 14 residues in the CDR3. Germline V CDR1 and CDR2: ENHRY, SYGVKD. Written as DNA, the CDR3 is TGTGCCATCAGTGAAGTAAGGGGAGGCTCACCCCTCCACTTT. It codes for CAISEVRGGSPLHF.

This clonotype was found a few times. The chain is built from TRBV11-2 and TRBJ2-1; 8 nucleotides line up with TRBD2. Germline lookup yields CDR1 SGHAT and CDR2 FQNNGV. The junction had 11 bases not matched to a gene; V was cut back by 3 bases and J by 7 bases. This CDR3 has 16 residues. In nucleotides, the CDR3 is TGTGCCAGCAGCTTTAGGGGAGCGGGAGCCGCAAATGAGCAGTTCTTC. Translation: CASSFRGAGAANEQFF.

As to this clonotype: One base away lies a much larger clone, so this may be a sequencing read error. The chain couples TRBV7-2 to TRBJ2-5; D call uncertain. In germline, CDR1 is SGHTA, CDR2 FQGNSA. The CDR3 runs 11 residues. The V end lost 7 bases, the J end lost 5 bases, and 8 bases lay between the germline ends. CDR3 sequence (DNA): TGTGCCAGCAAACAATTGGAGACCCAGTACTTC. Translated: CASKQLETQYF.

This clonotype was seen many times. V and J are TRBV3-1 and TRBJ2-7, with 12 bases lining up with TRBD2. This CDR3 contains 15 residues. The junction had 7 bases not matched to a gene; V was cut back by 4 bases and J by 6 bases. Germline V gene lookup returns CDR1 LGHDT and CDR2 YNNKEL (reference sequence). The CDR3 DNA follows: TGTGCCAGCAGCCCTGGACTAGCGGGGATGGGCGAGCAGTACTTC. Translation gives CASSPGLAGMGEQYF.

This clonotype was recorded many times. The rearrangement joins TRBV21-1 to TRBJ2-2. TRBV21-1 is a pseudogene. This CDR3 is 16 amino acids long. The chain's CDR3 is CASSKASSPNTGELFF. CDR3 nucleotides: TGTGCCAGCAGCAAAGCCAGCAGCCCGAACACCGGGGAGCTGTTTTTT.

This clonotype was observed many times. The chain recombines TRBV5-1 with TRBJ1-2, with unresolved D. Germline lookup yields CDR1 SGHRS and CDR2 YFSETQ. This CDR3 comprises 14 residues. Trimming shortened V by 1 base and J by 0 bases, and 7 bases separated the two germline ends. The chain's CDR3 is CASSLTSSNYGYTF. The DNA of the CDR3 is TGCGCCAGCAGCTTGACCAGCTCTAACTATGGCTACACCTTC.

The chain carries TRBV7-6 and TRBJ2-7; possibly TRBD1 for D (5 bases). Trimming pared 1 base from V and 2 bases from J, leaving 12 bases between. The CDR3 contains 15 residues. The germline V gene has CDR1 SGHVS and CDR2 FNYEAQ. This CDR3 reads CASSLEGPDTYEQYF. CDR3 bases: TGTGCCAGCAGCTTAGAGGGCCCGGACACCTACGAGCAGTACTTC. The whole variable domain, filled in from reference TRBV7-6 and TRBJ2-7, reads GAGVSQSPRYKVTKRGQDVALRCDPISGHVSLYWYRQALGQGPEFLTYFNYEAQQDKSGLPNDRFSAERPEGSISTLTIQRTEQRDSAMYRCASSLEGPDTYEQYFGPGTRLTVT.

J is TRBJ2-7 and V is TRBV5-1; TRBD1 agrees at 10 bases. The CDR3 is 14 residues long. Germline CDR1 SGHRS, CDR2 YFSETQ. Unmatched junction bases numbered 5, after V lost 8 bases and J lost 0 bases. The CDR3 reads CARSRDRGSYEQYF. CDR3 bases: TGCGCCAGGTCCCGGGACAGGGGCTCCTACGAGCAGTACTTC. Supplemented by reference TRBV5-1 and TRBJ2-7, the full variable domain reads KAGVTQTPRYLIKTRGQQVTLSCSPISGHRSVSWYQQTPGQGLQFLFEYFSETQRNKGNFPGRFSGRQFSNSRSEMNVSTLELGDSALYLCARSRDRGSYEQYFGPGTRLTVT.

V usage is TRBV20-1 and J usage is TRBJ1-2, with a tentative D call TRBD1 (6 bases). In germline, CDR1 is DFQATT, CDR2 SNEGSKA (reference sequence). The CDR3 spans 14 residues. V lost 7 bases, J lost 0 bases, and 15 bases lay in between. The CDR3 DNA reads TGCAGTGTAAGGCACAGGGACTCTAACTATGGCTACACCTTC. It yields the protein CSVRHRDSNYGYTF.

This clonotype was seen repeatedly, ten times or more. This chain uses TRBV12-3 or TRBV12-4 with TRBJ2-2, with TRBD1 matching over 7 bases. This CDR3 comprises 15 residues. Losses at the gene ends were 5 bases for V and 4 bases for J; bases not matched to a gene: 7. The CDR3 spells CASSGDSLSTGELFF. CDR3 DNA: TGTGCCAGCAGTGGGGACAGTTTGAGCACCGGGGAGCTGTTTTTT.

Ten or more counts support this clonotype. The rearrangement links TRBV5-1 to TRBJ2-3, with no clear D. The germline V and J ends were trimmed by 1 base and 5 bases, with 17 bases remaining between them. The V gene's germline CDR1 is SGHRS and CDR2 YFSETQ. The CDR3 is 16 residues long. The CDR3 coding sequence is TGCGCCAGCAGCTTGAAAGTCTCGGCAGTCCGAGATACGCAGTATTTT. Encoded protein: CASSLKVSAVRDTQYF.

This clonotype appeared many times. The chain links TRBV20-1 to TRBJ2-7, with 9 positions matching TRBD1. J was trimmed by 6 bases and V by 6 bases; bases with no gene match: 9. The V gene's germline CDR1 is DFQATT and CDR2 SNEGSKA (reference sequence). The CDR3 runs 13 residues. In DNA form, the CDR3 reads TGCAGTGCCACCGGGACAGGGAATGGCGAGCAGTACTTC. The encoded protein is CSATGTGNGEQYF.

This clonotype appeared many times. The rearrangement joins TRBV2 to TRBJ2-1; 8 nucleotides line up with TRBD2. Germline V lookup: CDR1 SNHLY, CDR2 FYNNEI. With V trimmed by 6 bases and J by 6 bases, 10 bases remained unmatched. This CDR3 comprises 15 residues. The CDR3: CASRIGTRVINEQFF. The CDR3 nucleotides read TGTGCCAGCAGAATCGGGACTAGAGTTATCAATGAGCAGTTCTTC. Combining the CDR3 with reference TRBV2 and TRBJ2-1 gives the whole variable domain EPEVTQTPSHQVTQMGQEVILRCVPISNHLYFYWYRQILGQKVEFLVSFYNNEISEKSEIFDDQFSVERPDGSNFTLKIRSTKLEDSAMYFCASRIGTRVINEQFFGPGTRLTVL.

This clonotype has at least ten counts. The chain joins TRBV7-2 to TRBJ2-5, with unresolved D. Looked up from germline, CDR1 is SGHTA and CDR2 is FQGNSA. The V gene lost 4 bases and the J gene lost 4 bases, with 22 bases spanning the gap. This CDR3 has 17 amino acids. CDR3 sequence: CASSSNPPRIRGETQYF. As DNA, the CDR3 is TGTGCCAGCAGCTCTAACCCGCCCAGGATCCGAGGAGAGACCCAGTACTTC.